The next 27 T cell receptor beta chains were all read from a single sample in a study of regulatory T cells in long-lasting Graves disease. The time point denotes: newly diagnosed GD, antithyroid drugs for less than 3 months. There was RNA extracted from PBMCs, and the TCR library was made from it. Combining iRepertoire HTBI primers with Arm-PCR of CDR3 regions, the authors built TCR beta libraries. Using its own MiXCR run on the multiplex PCR reads, TCRdb lists one record per CDR3 protein. Here the sample spans a few hundred thousand distinct CDR3 sequences, 18% being singletons. This specimen was peripheral blood mononuclear cells (PBMCs), taken at new diagnosis, from a patient treated with antithyroid drugs. These receptors originate from a female donor with Graves disease.

In its sample, this clonotype was seen many times. The V and J genes are TRBV27 and TRBJ2-2; D is unclear. V was pared by 1 base and J by 5 bases, with 11 bases between. The CDR3 covers 15 residues. The germline CDR1 and CDR2 sequences are MNHEY and SMNVEV (reference sequence). CDR3: CASSLLGPVTGELFF. As DNA, the CDR3 is TGTGCCAGCAGTTTATTAGGGCCAGTGACCGGGGAGCTGTTTTTT.

V gene TRBV20-1 combines with J gene TRBJ2-2; D not resolved. CDR1 is DFQATT, CDR2 SNEGSKA, per germline (reference sequence). Deletions cut 5 bases from V and 8 bases from J, with 15 bases between. The CDR3 covers 13 residues. Here the CDR3 reads CSAHNTVSGELFF. DNA of the CDR3: TGCAGTGCTCACAATACTGTCAGTGGGGAGCTGTTTTTT.

Ten or more counts support this clonotype. The chain joins TRBV11-3 to TRBJ1-1; D might be TRBD1 (6 bases). Germline assignment: CDR1 SGHNT and CDR2 YENEEA. V dropped 0 bases and J dropped 6 bases, with 14 bases sitting between them. The CDR3 loop spans 15 amino acids. CDR3 in amino acids: CASSLEPGHEAEAFF. In DNA form, the CDR3 reads TGTGCCAGCAGCTTAGAGCCGGGACATGAGGCTGAAGCTTTCTTT.

V and J are TRBV12-3 or TRBV12-4 and TRBJ2-7; D not certain. V lost 5 bases and J 4 bases, leaving 15 bases between the germline ends. CDR3 length: 14 amino acids. CDR3 loop: CASSADTKRYEQYF. The CDR3 coding sequence is TGTGCCAGCAGTGCCGACACGAAGCGTTACGAGCAGTACTTC.

This clonotype was seen more than once but under ten times. The V gene is TRBV6-1, the J gene TRBJ2-2; 7 positions match TRBD1. J was trimmed by 4 bases and V by 7 bases; bases with no gene match: 6. In germline, CDR1 is MNHNS, CDR2 SASEGT. The length of the CDR3 is 14 residues. Written as DNA, the CDR3 is TGTGCCAGCACTAAACAGGGGATCACCGGGGAGCTGTTTTTT. Its translation: CASTKQGITGELFF.

This clonotype was detected only a few times. The V gene is TRBV6-2 or TRBV6-3, the J gene TRBJ1-2; 9 bases are shared with TRBD1. J was trimmed by 8 bases and V by 5 bases; bases with no gene match: 6. Germline lookup yields CDR1 MNHEY and CDR2 SVGEGT. The CDR3 consists of 13 residues. CDR3 region: CASSSTGGRGYTF. The CDR3 nucleotides read TGTGCCAGCAGTAGCACAGGGGGCAGGGGCTACACCTTC.

This clonotype has at least ten counts. CDR3 region: CASSRDTATNEKLFF. In DNA form, the CDR3 reads TGTGCCAGCAGCCGGGACACCGCAACTAATGAAAAACTGTTTTTT. This chain links TRBV6-1 with TRBJ1-4; a weak D match, TRBD1 (6 bases). Germline V CDR1 and CDR2: MNHNS, SASEGT. Trimming cost V 6 bases and J 0 bases, with 11 bases left between them. This CDR3 is 15 amino acids long.

This clonotype was counted ten times or more. The chain joins TRBV30 to TRBJ1-2; D remains unclear. This CDR3 has 14 amino acids. V dropped 2 bases and J dropped 8 bases, with 18 bases sitting between them. In germline, CDR1 is GTSNPN, CDR2 SVGIG (reference sequence). CDR3 in DNA: TGTGCCTGGAGTTATGAGACGACTCCTATGGGCTACACCTTC. Residues: CAWSYETTPMGYTF.

This clonotype was observed many times. This chain joins TRBV11-2 and TRBJ2-3; D not resolved. The CDR3 runs 15 residues. From germline, CDR1 is SGHAT and CDR2 FQNNGV. V was clipped by 5 bases and J by 2 bases, with 14 bases between them. CDR3 region: CASSPLTPFTDTQYF. CDR3 coding DNA: TGTGCCAGCAGCCCTCTGACACCGTTCACAGATACGCAGTATTTT.

At least ten counts were recorded for this clonotype. The chain couples TRBV20-1 to TRBJ2-7; D possibly matches TRBD1 or TRBD2 (5 bases each). Germline CDR1 is DFQATT and CDR2 is SNEGSKA (reference sequence). The CDR3 length is 13 residues. The germline V and J ends were trimmed by 0 bases and 6 bases, with 12 bases remaining between them. The CDR3 DNA sequence: TGCAGTGCTAGAGATCGGGGACCCGGCGAGCAGTACTTC. Residues: CSARDRGPGEQYF.

Many counts were recorded for this clonotype. V is TRBV7-2 and J is TRBJ2-7; D may be TRBD1 or TRBD2 (6 bases each). CDR3 length equals 15 residues. Trimming removed 1 base from V and 0 bases from J, with 10 bases in between. CDR1 is SGHTA and CDR2 is FQGNSA in the germline V gene. DNA for the CDR3: TGTGCCAGCAGCTTAGGGGGGGACAACTCCTACGAGCAGTACTTC. As protein: CASSLGGDNSYEQYF.

This clonotype was found many times. V usage is TRBV6-4 and J usage is TRBJ2-3; D ambiguous. This CDR3 has 15 amino acids. The germline V and J ends were trimmed by 0 bases and 2 bases, with 9 bases remaining between them. Per germline, CDR1 MRHNA and CDR2 SNTAGT. The CDR3 nucleotides are TGTGCCAGCAGTGACTCGAACACCAACACAGATACGCAGTATTTT. The encoded protein is CASSDSNTNTDTQYF.

The V and J genes are TRBV20-1 and TRBJ1-5, with D tentatively TRBD1 (6 bases). Deletions cut 4 bases from V and 1 base from J, with 20 bases between. This CDR3 is built from 17 residues. Germline CDR1 DFQATT, CDR2 SNEGSKA (reference sequence). This chain's CDR3 is CSATRGGQTRSNQPQHF. The CDR3 DNA is TGCAGTGCTACTAGGGGTGGACAGACCCGGAGCAATCAGCCCCAGCATTTT.

The V call is TRBV3-1, the J call TRBJ2-3, with 13 nucleotides matching TRBD2. From germline, CDR1 is LGHDT and CDR2 YNNKEL (reference sequence). Germline trimming cut 0 bases from V and 6 bases from J; bases unmatched to any gene: 6. CDR3 length: 17 amino acids. For the CDR3, the DNA is TGTGCCAGCAGCCAAGAACTAGCGGGAGGGCCTGTGGATACGCAGTATTTT. Encoded protein: CASSQELAGGPVDTQYF.

The J gene is TRBJ2-7, the V gene TRBV20-1, with 10 bases matching TRBD2. CDR1 DFQATT and CDR2 SNEGSKA come from the germline V gene (reference sequence). The V and J ends lost 0 bases and 6 bases, in that order; junction bases with no gene match: 5. The CDR3 is made up of 14 amino acids. The CDR3 sequence is CSARDPGLAAEQYF. DNA of the CDR3: TGCAGTGCTAGAGATCCCGGACTAGCGGCCGAGCAGTACTTC.

The sample holds a few counts of this clonotype. The J gene is TRBJ2-1, the V gene TRBV7-9; no reliable D call. The CDR3 consists of 15 residues. Per germline, CDR1 SEHNR and CDR2 FQNEAQ (reference sequence). V lost 3 bases and J lost 8, with 17 bases in between. In DNA form, the CDR3 reads TGTGCCAGCAGCTTTGGGTTGGCCACCCTACATGAGCAGTTCTTC. Its translation is CASSFGLATLHEQFF.

In its sample, this clonotype was seen many times. The chain is built from TRBV5-1 and TRBJ2-1; D not resolved. Per germline, CDR1 SGHRS and CDR2 YFSETQ. The CDR3 covers 14 residues. V dropped 1 base and J dropped 3 bases, with 8 bases sitting between them. The DNA of the CDR3 is TGCGCCAGCAGCTTGAACTCGGGCTACAATGAGCAGTTCTTC. Its protein is CASSLNSGYNEQFF.

To note about this clonotype: A much larger clonotype is one base distant, so this may be a read error. The rearrangement joins TRBV3-1 to TRBJ1-3, with 8 bases lining up with TRBD1. The CDR3 spans 14 residues. CDR1 is LGHDT and CDR2 is YNNKEL in the germline V gene (reference sequence). CDR3 sequence: CASSQGQVGNTRYF. In DNA, the CDR3 is TGTGCCAGCAGCCAGGGACAGGTCGGAAACACCAGATATTTT.

This clonotype has ten or more counts. This chain joins TRBV28 and TRBJ2-7; TRBD2 matches 10 bases. In germline, CDR1 is MDHEN, CDR2 SYDVKM. The CDR3 totals 16 residues. With 4 bases clipped from V and 4 bases from J, the junction kept 10 bases outside the gene matches. The CDR3 reads CASSSQTAGGLYEQYF. The CDR3, as DNA: TGTGCCAGCAGTTCCCAAACAGCGGGAGGGCTTTACGAGCAGTACTTC.

The CDR3 reads CASSQGSVAGSRTQYF. The DNA of the CDR3 is TGTGCCAGCAGCCAGGGATCGGTAGCGGGCTCACGGACCCAGTACTTC. The J gene is TRBJ2-5, the V gene TRBV7-6; 7 positions agree with TRBD2. The CDR3 loop spans 16 amino acids. V dropped 5 bases and J dropped 7; count of bases not matched to a gene: 16. CDR1 SGHVS and CDR2 FNYEAQ come from the germline V gene.

This clonotype was counted at least ten times. The rearrangement joins TRBV12-3 or TRBV12-4 to TRBJ2-5; a possible D gene is TRBD1 (6 bases). V lost 6 bases, J lost 5 bases, and 16 bases lay in between. The CDR3 extends over 14 amino acids. The CDR3 protein is CASSPQGRQETQYF. Here the CDR3 DNA reads TGTGCCAGCAGCCCACAGGGCCGACAGGAGACCCAGTACTTC.

The table lists this clonotype with many counts. The CDR3 DNA is TGTGCCAGCAGTCTCTTACCGACTAGCGTAGATACGCAGTATTTT. Protein: CASSLLPTSVDTQYF. This sequence joins TRBV27 and TRBJ2-3, with 8 bases aligning to TRBD2. The germline V gene encodes CDR1 MNHEY and CDR2 SMNVEV (reference sequence). J lost 5 bases, V lost 5 bases, and 9 bases had no gene match. There are 15 residues in the CDR3.

This clonotype occurred many times. The chain has TRBV24-1 and TRBJ1-1; 9 bases fit TRBD1. V was clipped by 4 bases and J by 5 bases; unmatched bases: 4. CDR3 length: 14 amino acids. Germline V gives CDR1 KGHDR, CDR2 SFDVKD. In DNA, the CDR3 is TGTGCCACCAGTGACCGGGACAGGGCAACTGAAGCTTTCTTT. This sequence encodes CATSDRDRATEAFF.

The table lists this clonotype with many counts. This rearrangement joins TRBV3-1 to TRBJ1-5; D is unclear. The germline gives CDR1 LGHDT, CDR2 YNNKEL (reference sequence). This CDR3 has 13 amino acids. The V gene lost 4 bases and the J gene lost 7 bases, with 11 bases spanning the gap. CDR3 DNA: TGTGCCAGCAGCCCTAGCAGCCGGCAGCCCCAGCATTTT. It is translated as CASSPSSRQPQHF. The variable domain in full, completed from reference TRBV3-1 and TRBJ1-5, reads DTAVSQTPKYLVTQMGNDKSIKCEQNLGHDTMYWYKQDSKKFLKIMFSYNNKELIINETVPNRFSPKSPDKAHLNLHINSLELGDSAVYFCASSPSSRQPQHFGDGTRLSIL.

This clonotype came up many times. The chain recombines TRBV7-3 with TRBJ2-3; TRBD2 matches at 10 bases. Trimming at V came to 4 bases and at J to 4 bases, leaving 5 bases not matched to a gene. CDR1 is SGHTA, CDR2 FQGTGA, per germline. The CDR3 spans 15 residues. The CDR3 protein is CASSSLAGGPDTQYF. The CDR3 DNA reads as TGTGCCAGCAGCTCATTAGCGGGAGGCCCAGATACGCAGTATTTT. Full variable domain (remainder filled in from reference TRBV7-3 and TRBJ2-3): GAGVSQTPSNKVTEKGKYVELRCDPISGHTALYWYRQSLGQGPEFLIYFQGTGAADDSGLPNDRFFAVRPEGSVSTLKIQRTERGDSAVYLCASSSLAGGPDTQYFGPGTRLTVL.

This clonotype was recorded many times. The chain joins TRBV6-1 to TRBJ2-5, with 12 bases that match TRBD2. V shed 7 bases, J shed 1 base, and the junction held 4 bases outside the gene matches. This CDR3 spans 15 amino acids. From germline, CDR1 is MNHNS and CDR2 SASEGT. CDR3 nucleotides: TGTGCCAGCAATTTACTAGCGGGAGGCCAAGAGACCCAGTACTTC. This gives the protein CASNLLAGGQETQYF.

This chain links TRBV20-1 with TRBJ2-7; the match to TRBD2 covers 10 bases. V lost 3 bases and J lost 4; bases outside the gene matches: 6. Per the germline V gene, CDR1 is DFQATT and CDR2 is SNEGSKA (reference sequence). The CDR3 runs to 14 residues. CDR3: CSARPASGSYEQYF. CDR3 nucleotides: TGCAGTGCTAGGCCGGCTAGCGGGAGTTACGAGCAGTACTTC.